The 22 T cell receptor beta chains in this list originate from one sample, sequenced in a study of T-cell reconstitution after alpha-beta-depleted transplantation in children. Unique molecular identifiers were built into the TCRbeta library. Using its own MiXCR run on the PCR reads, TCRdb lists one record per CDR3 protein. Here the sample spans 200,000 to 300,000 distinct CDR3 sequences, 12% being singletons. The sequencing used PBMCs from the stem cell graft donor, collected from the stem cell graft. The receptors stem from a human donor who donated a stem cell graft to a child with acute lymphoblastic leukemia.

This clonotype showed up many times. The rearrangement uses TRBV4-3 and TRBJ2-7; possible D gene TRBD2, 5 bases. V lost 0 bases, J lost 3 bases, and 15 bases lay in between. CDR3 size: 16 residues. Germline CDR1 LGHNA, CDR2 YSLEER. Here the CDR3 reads CASSQDLTYEGYEQYF. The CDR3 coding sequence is TGCGCCAGCAGCCAAGATTTGACATATGAGGGCTACGAGCAGTACTTC.

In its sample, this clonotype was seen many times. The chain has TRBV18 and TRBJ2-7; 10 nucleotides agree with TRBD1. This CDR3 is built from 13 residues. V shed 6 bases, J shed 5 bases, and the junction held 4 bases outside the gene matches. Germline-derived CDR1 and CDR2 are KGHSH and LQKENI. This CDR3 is CASSLDRGDEQYF. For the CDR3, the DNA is TGTGCCAGCTCTCTGGACAGGGGGGACGAGCAGTACTTC.

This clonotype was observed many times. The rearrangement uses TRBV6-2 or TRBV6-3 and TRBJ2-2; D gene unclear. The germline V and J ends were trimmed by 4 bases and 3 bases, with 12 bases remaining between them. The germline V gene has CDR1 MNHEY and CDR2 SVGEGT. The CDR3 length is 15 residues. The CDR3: CASSSAAIHTGELFF. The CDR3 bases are TGTGCCAGCAGTTCGGCGGCCATTCACACCGGGGAGCTGTTTTTT.

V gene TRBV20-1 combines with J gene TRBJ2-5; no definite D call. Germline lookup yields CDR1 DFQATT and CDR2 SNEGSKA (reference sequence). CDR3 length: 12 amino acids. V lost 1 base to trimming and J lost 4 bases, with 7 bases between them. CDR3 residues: CSARGSRETQYF. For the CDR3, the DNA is TGCAGTGCTAGAGGGTCCAGAGAGACCCAGTACTTC.

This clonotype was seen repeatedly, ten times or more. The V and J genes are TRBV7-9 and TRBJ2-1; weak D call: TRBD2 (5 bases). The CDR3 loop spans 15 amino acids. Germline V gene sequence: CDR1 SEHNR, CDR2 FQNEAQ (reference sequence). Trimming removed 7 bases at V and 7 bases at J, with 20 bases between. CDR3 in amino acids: CASILTGTSANEQFF. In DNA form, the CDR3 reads TGTGCCAGCATCCTAACCGGAACTAGTGCGAATGAGCAGTTCTTC.

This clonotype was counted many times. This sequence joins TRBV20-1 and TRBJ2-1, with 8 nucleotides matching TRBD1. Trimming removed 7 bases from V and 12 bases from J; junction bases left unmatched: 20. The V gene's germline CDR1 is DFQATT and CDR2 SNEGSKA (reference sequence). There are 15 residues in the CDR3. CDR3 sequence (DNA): TGCAGTGTCGTGCGTCCGGGACAGGCCACGACCCGGCAGTTCTTC. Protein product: CSVVRPGQATTRQFF.

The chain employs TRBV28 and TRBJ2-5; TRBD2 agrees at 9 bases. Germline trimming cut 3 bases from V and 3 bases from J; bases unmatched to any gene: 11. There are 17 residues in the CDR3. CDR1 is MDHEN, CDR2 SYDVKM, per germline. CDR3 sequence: CASSFFRSGRTKETQYF. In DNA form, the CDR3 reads TGTGCCAGCAGTTTCTTTCGAAGCGGGAGGACGAAAGAGACCCAGTACTTC.

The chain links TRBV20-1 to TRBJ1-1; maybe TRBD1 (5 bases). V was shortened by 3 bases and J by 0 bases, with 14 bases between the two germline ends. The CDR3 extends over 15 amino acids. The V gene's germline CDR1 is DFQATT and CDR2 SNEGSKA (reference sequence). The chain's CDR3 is CSASRSGGVNTEAFF. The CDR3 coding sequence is TGCAGTGCTAGTAGGTCCGGGGGGGTGAACACTGAAGCTTTCTTT.

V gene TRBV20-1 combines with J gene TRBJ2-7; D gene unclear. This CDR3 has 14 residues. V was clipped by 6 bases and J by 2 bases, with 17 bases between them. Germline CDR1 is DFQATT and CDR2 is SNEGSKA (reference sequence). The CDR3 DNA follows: TGCAGTGCGACTCACCCTTCCCGCCCCTACGAGCAGTACTTC. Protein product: CSATHPSRPYEQYF.

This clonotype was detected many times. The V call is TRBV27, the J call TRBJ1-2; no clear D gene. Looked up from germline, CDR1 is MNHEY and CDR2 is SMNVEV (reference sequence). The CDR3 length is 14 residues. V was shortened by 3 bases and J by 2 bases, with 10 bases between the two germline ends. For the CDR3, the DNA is TGTGCCAGCAGTTTGGGCAGGCGAAACTATGGCTACACCTTC. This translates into CASSLGRRNYGYTF.

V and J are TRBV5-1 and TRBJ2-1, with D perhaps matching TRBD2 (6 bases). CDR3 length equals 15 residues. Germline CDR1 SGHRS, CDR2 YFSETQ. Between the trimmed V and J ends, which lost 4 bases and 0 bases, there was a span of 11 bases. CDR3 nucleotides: TGCGCCAGCAGCCCTGGAGGGGCCTCCTACAATGAGCAGTTCTTC. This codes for CASSPGGASYNEQFF. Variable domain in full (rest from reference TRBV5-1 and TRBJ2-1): KAGVTQTPRYLIKTRGQQVTLSCSPISGHRSVSWYQQTPGQGLQFLFEYFSETQRNKGNFPGRFSGRQFSNSRSEMNVSTLELGDSALYLCASSPGGASYNEQFFGPGTRLTVL.

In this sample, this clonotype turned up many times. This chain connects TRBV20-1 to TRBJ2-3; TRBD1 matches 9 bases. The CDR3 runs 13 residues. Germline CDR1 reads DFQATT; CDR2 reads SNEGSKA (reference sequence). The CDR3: CSSGTGITDTQYF. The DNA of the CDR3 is TGCAGCTCGGGGACAGGGATCACAGATACGCAGTATTTT.

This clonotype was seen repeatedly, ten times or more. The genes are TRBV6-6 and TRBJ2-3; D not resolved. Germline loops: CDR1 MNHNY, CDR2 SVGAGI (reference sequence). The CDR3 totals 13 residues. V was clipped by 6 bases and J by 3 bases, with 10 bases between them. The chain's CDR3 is CASSSGRTDTQYF. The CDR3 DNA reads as TGTGCCAGCAGCTCAGGACGAACAGATACGCAGTATTTT.

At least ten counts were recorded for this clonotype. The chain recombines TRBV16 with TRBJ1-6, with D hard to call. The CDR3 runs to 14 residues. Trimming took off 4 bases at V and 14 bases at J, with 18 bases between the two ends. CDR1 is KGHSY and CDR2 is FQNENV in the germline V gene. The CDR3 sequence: CASSLSPGLTSLHF. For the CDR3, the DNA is TGTGCCAGCAGCCTCTCTCCGGGCCTTACTTCCCTCCACTTT.

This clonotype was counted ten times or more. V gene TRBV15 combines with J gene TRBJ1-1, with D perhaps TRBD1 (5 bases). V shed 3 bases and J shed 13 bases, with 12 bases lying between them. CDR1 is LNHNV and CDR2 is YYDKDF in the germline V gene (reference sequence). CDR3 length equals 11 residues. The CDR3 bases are TGTGCCACCAGCAGCCAGGGCGTATTTTTCTTT. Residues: CATSSQGVFFF. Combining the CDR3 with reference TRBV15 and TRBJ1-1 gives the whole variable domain DAMVIQNPRYQVTQFGKPVTLSCSQTLNHNVMYWYQQKSSQAPKLLFHYYDKDFNNEADTPDNFQSRRPNTSFCFLDIRSPGLGDTAMYLCATSSQGVFFFGQGTRLTVV.

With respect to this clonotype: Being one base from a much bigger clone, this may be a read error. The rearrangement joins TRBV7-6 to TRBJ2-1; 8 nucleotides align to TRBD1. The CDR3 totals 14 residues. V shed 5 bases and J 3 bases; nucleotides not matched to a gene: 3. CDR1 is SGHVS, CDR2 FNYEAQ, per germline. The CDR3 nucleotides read TGTGCCAGCAGCACTGACAGGGGCTACAATGAGCAGTTCTTC. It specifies CASSTDRGYNEQFF.

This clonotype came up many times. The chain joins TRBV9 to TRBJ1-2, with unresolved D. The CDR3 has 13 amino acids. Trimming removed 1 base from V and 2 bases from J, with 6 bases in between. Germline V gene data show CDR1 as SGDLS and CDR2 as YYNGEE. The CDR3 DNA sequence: TGTGCCAGCAGCGTAACCGGGAACTATGGCTACACCTTC. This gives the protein CASSVTGNYGYTF.

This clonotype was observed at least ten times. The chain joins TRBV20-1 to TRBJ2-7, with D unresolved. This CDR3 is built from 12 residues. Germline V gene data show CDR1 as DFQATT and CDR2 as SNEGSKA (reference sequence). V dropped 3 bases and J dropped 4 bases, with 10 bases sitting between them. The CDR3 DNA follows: TGCAGTGCTAGGGGCGACACTTACGAGCAGTACTTC. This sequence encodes CSARGDTYEQYF.

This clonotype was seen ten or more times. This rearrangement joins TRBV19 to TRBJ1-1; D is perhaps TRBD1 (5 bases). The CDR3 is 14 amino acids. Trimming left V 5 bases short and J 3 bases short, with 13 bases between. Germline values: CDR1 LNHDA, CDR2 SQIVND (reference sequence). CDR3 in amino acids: CASSPFEQDTEAFF. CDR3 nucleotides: TGTGCCAGTAGTCCCTTTGAACAGGACACTGAAGCTTTCTTT.

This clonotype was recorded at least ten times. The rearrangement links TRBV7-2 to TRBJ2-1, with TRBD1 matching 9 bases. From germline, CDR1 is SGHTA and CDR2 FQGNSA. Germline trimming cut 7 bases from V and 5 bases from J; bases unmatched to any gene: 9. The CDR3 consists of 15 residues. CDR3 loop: CASTIGQGLNNEQFF. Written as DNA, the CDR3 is TGTGCCAGCACAATCGGACAGGGGTTAAACAATGAGCAGTTCTTC.

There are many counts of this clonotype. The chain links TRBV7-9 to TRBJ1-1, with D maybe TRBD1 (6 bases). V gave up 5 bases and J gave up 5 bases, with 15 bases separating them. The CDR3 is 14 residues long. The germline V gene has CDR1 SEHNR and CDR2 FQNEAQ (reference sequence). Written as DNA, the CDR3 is TGTGCCAGCAGCCCCCGAACAGGGAATACTGAAGCTTTCTTT. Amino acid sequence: CASSPRTGNTEAFF.

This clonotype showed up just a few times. The CDR3 spells CASSPDGTDTQYF. CDR3 coding DNA: TGTGCCAGCTCACCTGACGGCACAGATACGCAGTATTTT. The rearrangement uses TRBV18 and TRBJ2-3; D is undetermined. Germline lookup yields CDR1 KGHSH and CDR2 LQKENI. This CDR3 region has 13 residues. Trimming shortened V by 3 bases and J by 1 base, and 5 bases separated the two germline ends.